Sequencing of this TCR beta chain was carried out in a study of T-cell reconstitution after alpha-beta-depleted transplantation in children (TCRdb year 2016). For the study in its entirety: Using TCR repertoire profiling, the study followed T-cell immune reconstitution in a quantitative way in children after TCRalphabeta/CD19-depleted allogeneic hematopoietic cell transplantation.

Libraries were prepared through PCR. TCRdb shows the sequencer as Illumina HiSeq 2500. Molecular barcoding was employed in the preparation of TCR libraries, with unique molecular identifiers being used to normalize TCRbeta repertoire quantification. TCRdb redid the processing of the public reads, applying fastp at Q25 and MiXCR, and retained in-frame beta chains. Each CDR3 protein gets just one entry, which takes the most common genes and DNA from the rows behind it. Present in this sample are a few hundred thousand distinct CDR3 sequences, about 9.6% of which were seen just once. The top ten hold 5% to 6% of the sample. V is clipped by 6 bases and J by 6 bases, and the sequence between their germline boundaries is 15 bases long. From the cysteine up to the phenylalanine, the CDR3 has a length of 14 residues. The retained sequence is limited to the CDR3, 42 bases, with the frame set at the first base.

In its sample, this clonotype was seen many times. Its antigen is still unknown. The input lacks base qualities; no much larger clone sits a single base away. The clonotype originates from a human donor who donated a stem cell graft to a child with SCID. The sequences come from PBMCs from the stem cell graft donor, collected from the stem cell graft. The V gene is TRBV12-3 or TRBV12-4 and the J gene is TRBJ1-5, with TRBD1 as a weak D call on 5 bases. The CDR3 protein sequence reads: CASSRAGGGQPQHF. Read as DNA, the sequence is TGTGCCAGCAGCAGGGCGGGGGGAGGTCAGCCCCAGCATTTT.